Presented here are 9 T cell receptor beta chains from one specimen sequenced in a study of T cell responses to AZD1222 COVID-19 vaccine. Measured with immunoSEQ multiplex PCR; TCRdb has only the in-frame clones, and not every one. The table shows approximately 130,000 clones, with over 75% occurring only once. Material: peripheral blood, obtained on day 0 of AZD1222 vaccination. The source is an adult in good health.

The rearrangement links TRBV27 to TRBJ2-2, with 12 bases lining up with TRBD2. Trimming removed 4 bases from V and 4 bases from J; junction bases left unmatched: 1. The CDR3 covers 15 residues. Germline-derived CDR1 and CDR2 are MNHEY and SMNVEV (reference sequence). CDR3 amino acids: CASSSGLAGTGELFF. DNA of the CDR3: TGTGCCAGCAGTTCGGGACTAGCGGGCACCGGGGAGCTGTTTTTT.

The gene calls are TRBV24-1 and TRBJ2-2, with D possibly being TRBD1 or TRBD2 (5 bases each). Trimming removed 6 bases at V and 6 bases at J, with 7 bases between. CDR3 length equals 12 residues. The germline V gene has CDR1 KGHDR and CDR2 SFDVKD. The CDR3 sequence: CATSTGPGELFF. The DNA for the CDR3 is TGTGCCACCAGTACGGGACCCGGGGAGCTGTTTTTT.

The chain employs TRBV28 and TRBJ1-4, with D perhaps TRBD1 (6 bases). The CDR3 extends over 13 amino acids. Trimming took off 7 bases at V and 8 bases at J, with 14 bases between the two ends. Per germline, CDR1 MDHEN and CDR2 SYDVKM. The CDR3 here is CASNRGTDEKLFF. In DNA form, the CDR3 reads TGTGCCAGCAATAGGGGGACGGACGAAAAACTGTTTTTT.

The rearrangement links TRBV2 to TRBJ1-5; 7 bases are shared with TRBD1. This CDR3 contains 15 residues. V gave up 6 bases and J gave up 2 bases; unmatched junction bases: 7. The germline V gene has CDR1 SNHLY and CDR2 FYNNEI. The CDR3 nucleotides are TGTGCCAGCAGGGAACAGGGGCAGGGCAATCAGCCCCAGCATTTT. Amino acid sequence: CASREQGQGNQPQHF.

The rearrangement uses TRBV5-1 and TRBJ2-1, with D uncertain. V was cut by 0 bases and J by 9 bases, with 19 bases left in between. Germline CDR1 SGHRS, CDR2 YFSETQ. The CDR3 is made up of 16 amino acids. CDR3 coding DNA: TGCGCCAGCAGCTTGGCCAGCCTCGGCTCTCCGAGTGAGCAGTTCTTC. Protein product: CASSLASLGSPSEQFF.

The chain is built from TRBV30 and TRBJ1-5; D is perhaps TRBD1 (5 bases). The CDR3 is made up of 14 amino acids. V dropped 4 bases and J dropped 6 bases, with 16 bases sitting between them. CDR1 is GTSNPN and CDR2 is SVGIG in the germline V gene (reference sequence). CDR3 DNA: TGTGCCTGGACGAGTAGGGGAAGGGGTCAGCCCCAGCATTTT. This gives the protein CAWTSRGRGQPQHF.

The chain is built from TRBV27 and TRBJ2-6, with 7 bases fitting TRBD1. Germline values: CDR1 MNHEY, CDR2 SMNVEV (reference sequence). Trimming at V came to 5 bases and at J to 3 bases, leaving 13 bases not matched to a gene. The CDR3 covers 18 residues. DNA for the CDR3: TGTGCCAGCAGTCCTCGGACAGGAGATACTTTTGGGGCCAACGTCCTGACTTTC. It encodes CASSPRTGDTFGANVLTF.

This chain links TRBV19 with TRBJ2-7; TRBD1 might be the D (5 bases). The ends were cut back, 4 bases at V and 0 bases at J, with 19 bases in the middle. The CDR3 totals 17 residues. The germline V gene encodes CDR1 LNHDA and CDR2 SQIVND (reference sequence). CDR3 amino acids: CASSKFSGRSYSYEQYF. In nucleotides, the CDR3 is TGTGCCAGTAGTAAATTTTCAGGGCGTTCTTACTCCTACGAGCAGTACTTC. The entire variable domain, with the rest obtained from reference TRBV19 and TRBJ2-7, is as follows: DGGITQSPKYLFRKEGQNVTLSCEQNLNHDAMYWYRQDPGQGLRLIYYSQIVNDFQKGDIAEGYSVSREKKESFPLTVTSAQKNPTAFYLCASSKFSGRSYSYEQYFGPGTRLTVT.

The gene calls are TRBV18 and TRBJ1-1, with D maybe TRBD1 (5 bases). V was trimmed by 2 bases and J by 0 bases, leaving 10 bases between them. Per germline, CDR1 KGHSH and CDR2 LQKENI. The CDR3 loop spans 15 amino acids. The CDR3 spells CASSPGAGLNTEAFF. The CDR3 bases are TGTGCCAGCTCACCAGGGGCTGGATTGAACACTGAAGCTTTCTTT.